The 15 T cell receptor beta chains below all came from one sample that was sequenced in a study of blood T cell repertoires in COVID-19 (dated by TCRdb to 2019 to 2021). Libraries were built with the immunoSEQ multiplex PCR assay. TCRdb provides this immuneACCESS table in a form limited to in-frame rearrangements. Some clones are lacking; in checked studies, under half of them reflect an unresolved V gene, and why the rest are absent is not known. In this sample the table shows approximately 150,000 clones, about 83% of which occur a single time. The ten largest account for 7% to 9.5% of the sample. The sample comprised peripheral blood. The receptors stem from a young man with COVID-19, enrolled during active disease.

The chain couples TRBV12-3 or TRBV12-4 to TRBJ2-1; a weak D match, TRBD1 (5 bases). The V end lost 7 bases, the J end lost 5 bases, and 9 bases lay between the germline ends. This CDR3 contains 12 residues. In nucleotides, the CDR3 is TGTGCCAGCAAGAAACAGGACAATGAGCAGTTCTTC. Translation: CASKKQDNEQFF.

The V gene is TRBV25-1, the J gene TRBJ2-3; D is uncertain. Per germline, CDR1 MGHDK and CDR2 SYGVNS. The V end was cut by 6 bases, the J end by 0 bases, with 10 bases between. The CDR3 is 14 residues long. CDR3: CASRETRSTDTQYF. DNA for the CDR3: TGTGCCAGCAGGGAAACGAGGAGCACAGATACGCAGTATTTT. The full variable domain, completed using reference TRBV25-1 and TRBJ2-3, is EADIYQTPRYLVIGTGKKITLECSQTMGHDKMYWYQQDPGMELHLIHYSYGVNSTEKGDLSSESTVSRIRTEHFPLTLESARPSHTSQYLCASRETRSTDTQYFGPGTRLTVL.

The chain links TRBV24-1 to TRBJ2-3; unclear D gene. The CDR3 runs to 13 residues. V gave up 7 bases and J gave up 1 base, with 8 bases separating them. CDR1 and CDR2 (germline): KGHDR, SFDVKD. The CDR3: CATSDGGTDTQYF. The CDR3, as DNA: TGTGCCACCAGCGATGGAGGCACAGATACGCAGTATTTT.

J is TRBJ2-4 and V is TRBV28, with TRBD2 matching over 11 bases. CDR3 length: 15 residues. After removal of 4 bases from V and 7 bases from J, the junction contained 6 bases not matched to a gene. Germline V gene lookup returns CDR1 MDHEN and CDR2 SYDVKM. CDR3 loop: CASSSFVAGGNIQYF. CDR3 bases: TGTGCCAGCAGTTCCTTCGTAGCGGGAGGGAACATTCAGTACTTC.

The chain uses TRBV4-2 and TRBJ2-2; D possibly corresponds to TRBD2 (6 bases). CDR1 and CDR2 from the germline V gene are LGHNA and YNFKEQ. The CDR3 is 19 residues long. V was pared by 4 bases and J by 5 bases, with 26 bases between. CDR3 nucleotide sequence: TGTGCCAGCAGCCCGCCCGACCGGACTTGGGGAGGAGGAACCGGGGAGCTGTTTTTT. Protein product: CASSPPDRTWGGGTGELFF.

The rearrangement joins TRBV4-1 to TRBJ2-7; a weak D match, TRBD1 (6 bases). The CDR3 covers 15 residues. Germline CDR1 reads MGHRA; CDR2 reads YSYEKL. Trimming shortened V by 3 bases and J by 6 bases, and 18 bases separated the two germline ends. The CDR3 coding sequence is TGCGCCAGCAGCCAGCTCATACAGGGTAGGGGCGAGCAGTACTTC. Amino acid sequence: CASSQLIQGRGEQYF.

This clone was observed a single time. This chain links TRBV3-1 (or the pseudogene TRBV3-2) with TRBJ2-4; TRBD1 aligns across 7 bases. V lost 7 bases and J lost 8; bases outside the gene matches: 14. The CDR3 sequence is 15 residues long. Germline CDR1 and CDR2: LGHDT and YNNKEL (reference sequence). CDR3 region: CASNRGWGNEDIQYF. As DNA, the CDR3 is TGTGCCAGCAACAGGGGATGGGGCAACGAGGACATTCAGTACTTC.

CDR3 nucleotide sequence: TGTGCCACCAGTGAGGCGAGGGGGCCCGGGATCTATGGCTACACCTTC. Its protein is CATSEARGPGIYGYTF. V is TRBV24-1 and J is TRBJ1-2, with TRBD1 matching over 7 bases. Germline V gene data show CDR1 as KGHDR and CDR2 as SFDVKD. CDR3 length equals 16 residues. The V gene end was trimmed by 4 bases and the J gene end by 4 bases; junction bases not matched to a gene: 11.

The chain combines TRBV18 with TRBJ1-3; unclear D gene. The ends were cut back, 3 bases at V and 4 bases at J, with 19 bases in the middle. The CDR3 is 17 residues long. CDR1 and CDR2 from the germline V gene are KGHSH and LQKENI. CDR3 bases: TGTGCCAGCTCACCTATCCCGACGGGGAGAGAAGGAAACACCATATATTTT. This translates into CASSPIPTGREGNTIYF. Using reference TRBV18 and TRBJ1-3 for the parts outside the CDR3, the full variable domain is NAGVMQNPRHLVRRRGQEARLRCSPMKGHSHVYWYRQLPEEGLKFMVYLQKENIIDESGMPKERFSAEFPKEGPSILRIQQVVRGDSAAYFCASSPIPTGREGNTIYFGEGSWLTVV.

The chain recombines TRBV19 with TRBJ1-2; D might be TRBD1 (6 bases). CDR3 length equals 16 residues. Germline V gene data show CDR1 as LNHDA and CDR2 as SQIVND (reference sequence). V lost 5 bases and J lost 4, with 20 bases in between. DNA for the CDR3: TGTGCCAGTAGTCCCCGTTTCGGACAGACTGGCTATGGCTACACCTTC. It translates to CASSPRFGQTGYGYTF.

The V gene is TRBV19, the J gene TRBJ1-2; TRBD1 matches at 8 bases. This CDR3 region has 13 residues. CDR1 and CDR2 from the germline V gene are LNHDA and SQIVND (reference sequence). The V segment lost 7 bases and the J segment 4 bases; nucleotides outside the gene matches: 5. CDR3 bases: TGTGCCAGTATGGAAACAGGGGGCTATGGCTACACCTTC. It specifies CASMETGGYGYTF.

The chain combines TRBV28 with TRBJ2-3; tentative D call: TRBD1 (5 bases). Between the trimmed V and J ends, which lost 4 bases and 6 bases, there was a span of 11 bases. Germline V lookup: CDR1 MDHEN, CDR2 SYDVKM. The CDR3 has 13 amino acids. The CDR3 sequence is CASSSLYRDTQYF. The CDR3 DNA follows: TGTGCCAGCAGTTCCCTCTACAGGGATACGCAGTATTTT.

This chain links TRBV2 with TRBJ1-4; possibly TRBD1 for D (5 bases). CDR1 is SNHLY and CDR2 is FYNNEI in the germline V gene. Between the trimmed V and J ends, which lost 6 bases and 5 bases, there was a span of 16 bases. The CDR3 is made up of 15 amino acids. CDR3 DNA sequence: TGTGCCAGCAGGGAGACAGCCTCTTTGAATGAAAAACTGTTTTTT. Translating it yields CASRETASLNEKLFF.

The rearrangement joins TRBV30 to TRBJ1-1, with D possibly being TRBD1 (6 bases). CDR3 size: 12 residues. The germline CDR1 and CDR2 sequences are GTSNPN and SVGIG (reference sequence). Trimming took off 5 bases at V and 1 base at J, with 8 bases between the two ends. The CDR3 spells CAWGRGNTEAFF. The CDR3 nucleotides are TGTGCCTGGGGCAGGGGGAACACTGAAGCTTTCTTT.

This chain connects TRBV30 to TRBJ1-4, with unresolved D. The CDR3 is 16 amino acids. Trimming shortened V by 0 bases and J by 3 bases, and 14 bases separated the two germline ends. Germline V CDR1 and CDR2: GTSNPN, SVGIG (reference sequence). CDR3 sequence: CAWSVRGGLPNEKLFF. Here the CDR3 DNA reads TGTGCCTGGAGTGTACGGGGAGGACTGCCTAATGAAAAACTGTTTTTT.